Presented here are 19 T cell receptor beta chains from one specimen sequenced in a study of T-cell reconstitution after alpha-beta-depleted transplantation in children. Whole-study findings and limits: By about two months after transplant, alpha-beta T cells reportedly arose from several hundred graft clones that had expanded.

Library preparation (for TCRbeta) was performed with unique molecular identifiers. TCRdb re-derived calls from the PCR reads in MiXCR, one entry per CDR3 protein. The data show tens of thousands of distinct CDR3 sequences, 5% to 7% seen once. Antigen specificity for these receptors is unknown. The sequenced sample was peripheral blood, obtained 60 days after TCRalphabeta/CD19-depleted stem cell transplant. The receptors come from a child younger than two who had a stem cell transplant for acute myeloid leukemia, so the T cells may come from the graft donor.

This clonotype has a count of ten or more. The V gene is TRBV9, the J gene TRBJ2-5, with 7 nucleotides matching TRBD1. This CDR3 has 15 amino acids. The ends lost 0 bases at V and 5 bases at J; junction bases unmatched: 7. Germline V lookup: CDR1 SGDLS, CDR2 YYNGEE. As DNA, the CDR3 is TGTGCCAGCAGCGTAGGTTTACAGGGGTTCGAGACCCAGTACTTC. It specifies CASSVGLQGFETQYF.

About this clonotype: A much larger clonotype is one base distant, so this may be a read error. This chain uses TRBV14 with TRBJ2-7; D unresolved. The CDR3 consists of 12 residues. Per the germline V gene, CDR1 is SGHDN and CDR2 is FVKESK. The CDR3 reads CATSLFQYEQYF. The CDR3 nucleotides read TGTGCCACCAGCCTTTTTCAGTACGAGCAGTACTTC.

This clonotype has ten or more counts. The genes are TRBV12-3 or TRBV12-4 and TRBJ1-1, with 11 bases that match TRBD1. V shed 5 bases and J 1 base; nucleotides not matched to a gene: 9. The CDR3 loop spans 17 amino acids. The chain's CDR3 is CASSATGTGGWNTEAFF. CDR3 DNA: TGTGCCAGCAGTGCCACCGGGACAGGGGGATGGAACACTGAAGCTTTCTTT.

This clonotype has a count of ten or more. The CDR3 sequence is CASSPRAGSTEAFF. The CDR3 DNA sequence: TGTGCCAGCAGCCCCCGAGCGGGAAGCACTGAAGCTTTCTTT. The chain has TRBV9 and TRBJ1-1; no clear D gene. The CDR3 spans 14 residues. The germline V and J ends were trimmed by 4 bases and 4 bases, with 14 bases remaining between them. In germline, CDR1 is SGDLS, CDR2 YYNGEE.

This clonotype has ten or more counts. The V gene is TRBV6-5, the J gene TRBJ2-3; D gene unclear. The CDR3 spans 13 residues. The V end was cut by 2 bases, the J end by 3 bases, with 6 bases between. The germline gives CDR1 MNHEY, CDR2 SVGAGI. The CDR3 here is CASSYGATDTQYF. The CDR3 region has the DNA TGTGCCAGCAGTTACGGCGCAACAGATACGCAGTATTTT.

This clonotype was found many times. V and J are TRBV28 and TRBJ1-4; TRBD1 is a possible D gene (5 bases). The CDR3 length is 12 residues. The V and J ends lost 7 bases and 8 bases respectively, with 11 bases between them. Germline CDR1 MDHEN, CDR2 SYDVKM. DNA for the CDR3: TGTGCCAGCACCCCGGGGCCGGAAAAACTGTTTTTT. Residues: CASTPGPEKLFF.

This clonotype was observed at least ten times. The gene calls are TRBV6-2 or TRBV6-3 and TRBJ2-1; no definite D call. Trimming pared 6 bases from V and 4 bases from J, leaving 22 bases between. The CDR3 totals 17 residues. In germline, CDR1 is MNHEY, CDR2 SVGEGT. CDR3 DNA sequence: TGTGCCAGCAGCCTTCTTCTCGCAGTAGTACCGTACAATGAGCAGTTCTTC. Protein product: CASSLLLAVVPYNEQFF.

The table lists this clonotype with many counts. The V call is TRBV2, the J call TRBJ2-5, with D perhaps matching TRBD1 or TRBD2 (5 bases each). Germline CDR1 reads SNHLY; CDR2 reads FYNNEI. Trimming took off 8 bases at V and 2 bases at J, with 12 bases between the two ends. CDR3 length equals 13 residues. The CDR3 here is CASVGRRQETQYF. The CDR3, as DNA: TGTGCCAGCGTGGGACGGAGGCAAGAGACCCAGTACTTC. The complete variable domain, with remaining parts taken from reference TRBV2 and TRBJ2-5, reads EPEVTQTPSHQVTQMGQEVILRCVPISNHLYFYWYRQILGQKVEFLVSFYNNEISEKSEIFDDQFSVERPDGSNFTLKIRSTKLEDSAMYFCASVGRRQETQYFGPGTRLLVL.

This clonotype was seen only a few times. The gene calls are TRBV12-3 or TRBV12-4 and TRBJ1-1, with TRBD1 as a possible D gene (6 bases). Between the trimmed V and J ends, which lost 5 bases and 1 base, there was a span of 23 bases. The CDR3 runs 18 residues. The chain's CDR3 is CASSIIKGGESQNTEAFF. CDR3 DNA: TGTGCCAGCAGTATAATCAAGGGGGGGGAATCCCAGAACACTGAAGCTTTCTTT.

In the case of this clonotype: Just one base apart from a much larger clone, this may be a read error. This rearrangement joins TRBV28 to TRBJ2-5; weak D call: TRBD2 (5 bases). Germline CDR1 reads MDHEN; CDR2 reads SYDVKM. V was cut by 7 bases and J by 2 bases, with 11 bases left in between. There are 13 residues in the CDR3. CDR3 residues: CASTGVRQETQYF. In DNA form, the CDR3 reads TGTGCCAGCACCGGGGTTAGACAAGAGACCCAGTACTTC.

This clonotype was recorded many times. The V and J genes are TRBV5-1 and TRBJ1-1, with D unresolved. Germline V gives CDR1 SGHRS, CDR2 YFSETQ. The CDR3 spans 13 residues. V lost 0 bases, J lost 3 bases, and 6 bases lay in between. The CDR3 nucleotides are TGCGCCAGCAGCTTGGTCGGACACACTGAAGCTTTCTTT. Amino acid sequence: CASSLVGHTEAFF. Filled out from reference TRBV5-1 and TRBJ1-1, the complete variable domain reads KAGVTQTPRYLIKTRGQQVTLSCSPISGHRSVSWYQQTPGQGLQFLFEYFSETQRNKGNFPGRFSGRQFSNSRSEMNVSTLELGDSALYLCASSLVGHTEAFFGQGTRLTVV.

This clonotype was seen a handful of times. The CDR3 DNA is TGCGCCAGCAGCCAAGATCTCCCCCGGTTCTTC. This translates into CASSQDLPRFF. V and J are TRBV4-3 and TRBJ2-1; D unresolved. Germline V CDR1 and CDR2: LGHNA, YSLEER. Trimming stripped 0 bases from V and 15 bases from J, with 9 bases between. There are 11 residues in the CDR3.

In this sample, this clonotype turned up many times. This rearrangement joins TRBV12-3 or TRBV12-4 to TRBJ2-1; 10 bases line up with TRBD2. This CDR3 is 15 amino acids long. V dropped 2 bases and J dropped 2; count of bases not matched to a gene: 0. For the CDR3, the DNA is TGTGCCAGCAGTTTACTAGCGGGGGCCTACAATGAGCAGTTCTTC. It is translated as CASSLLAGAYNEQFF.

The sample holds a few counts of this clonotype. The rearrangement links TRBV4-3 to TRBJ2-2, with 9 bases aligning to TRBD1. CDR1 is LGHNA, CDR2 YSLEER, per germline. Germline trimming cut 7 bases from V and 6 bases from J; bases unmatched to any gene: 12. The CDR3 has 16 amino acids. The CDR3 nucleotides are TGCGCCAGCACCCCGGGACAGGGATATAACGCCGGGGAGCTGTTTTTT. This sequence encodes CASTPGQGYNAGELFF.

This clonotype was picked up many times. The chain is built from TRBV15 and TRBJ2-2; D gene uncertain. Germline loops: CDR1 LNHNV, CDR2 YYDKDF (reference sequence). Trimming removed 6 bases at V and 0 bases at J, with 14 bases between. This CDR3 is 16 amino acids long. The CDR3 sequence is CATRPLEGSNTGELFF. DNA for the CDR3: TGTGCCACCAGGCCCTTGGAAGGATCGAACACCGGGGAGCTGTTTTTT.

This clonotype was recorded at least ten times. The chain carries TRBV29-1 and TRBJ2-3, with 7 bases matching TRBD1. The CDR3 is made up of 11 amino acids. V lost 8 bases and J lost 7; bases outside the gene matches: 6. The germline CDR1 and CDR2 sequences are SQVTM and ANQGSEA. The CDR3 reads CSSYRGNTQYF. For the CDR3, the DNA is TGCAGCTCCTACAGGGGAAATACGCAGTATTTT.

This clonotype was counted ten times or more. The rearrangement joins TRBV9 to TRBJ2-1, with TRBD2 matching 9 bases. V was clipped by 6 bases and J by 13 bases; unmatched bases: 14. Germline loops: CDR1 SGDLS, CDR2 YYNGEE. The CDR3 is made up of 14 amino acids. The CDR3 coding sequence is TGTGCCAGCAATCCAAGTGGGGCGGGGGGGAAACAGTTCTTC. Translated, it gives CASNPSGAGGKQFF.

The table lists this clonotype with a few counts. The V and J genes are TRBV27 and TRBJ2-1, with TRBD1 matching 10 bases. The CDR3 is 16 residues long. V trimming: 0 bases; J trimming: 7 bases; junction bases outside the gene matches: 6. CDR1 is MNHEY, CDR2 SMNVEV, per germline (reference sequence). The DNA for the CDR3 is TGTGCCAGCAGTTTATCGGTGGGGGACAGGGGAAATGAGCAGTTCTTC. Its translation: CASSLSVGDRGNEQFF.

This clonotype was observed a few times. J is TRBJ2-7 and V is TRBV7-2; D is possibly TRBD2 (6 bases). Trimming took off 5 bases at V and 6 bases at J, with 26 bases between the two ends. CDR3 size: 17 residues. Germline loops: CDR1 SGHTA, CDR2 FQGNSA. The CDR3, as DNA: TGTGCCAGCAGCCCAGGTCCTGGGAGGCTTGGGACTCTCGAGCAGTACTTC. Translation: CASSPGPGRLGTLEQYF.